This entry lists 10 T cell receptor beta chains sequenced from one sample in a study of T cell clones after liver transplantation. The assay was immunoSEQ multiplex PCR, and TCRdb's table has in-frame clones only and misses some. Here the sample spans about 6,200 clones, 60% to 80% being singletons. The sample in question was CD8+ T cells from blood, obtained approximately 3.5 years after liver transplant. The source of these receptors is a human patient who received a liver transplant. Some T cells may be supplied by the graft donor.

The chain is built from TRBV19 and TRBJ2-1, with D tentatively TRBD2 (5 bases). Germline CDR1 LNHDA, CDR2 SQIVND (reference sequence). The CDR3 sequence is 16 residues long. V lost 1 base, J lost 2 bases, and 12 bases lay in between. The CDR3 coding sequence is TGTGCCAGTAGTATAGGGGGAGCGGTCCCCTACAATGAGCAGTTCTTC. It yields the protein CASSIGGAVPYNEQFF.

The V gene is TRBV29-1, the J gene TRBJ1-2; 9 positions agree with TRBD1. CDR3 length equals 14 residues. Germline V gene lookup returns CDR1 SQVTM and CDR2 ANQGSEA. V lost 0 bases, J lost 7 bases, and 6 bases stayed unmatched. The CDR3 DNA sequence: TGCAGCGTTGAAGAGACAGGGGGAATAGGTGGCTACACCTTC. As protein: CSVEETGGIGGYTF.

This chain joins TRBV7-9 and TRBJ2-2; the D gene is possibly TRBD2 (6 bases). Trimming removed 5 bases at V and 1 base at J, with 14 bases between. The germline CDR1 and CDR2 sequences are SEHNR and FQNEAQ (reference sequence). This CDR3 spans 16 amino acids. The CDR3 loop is CASSLPGGMNTGELFF. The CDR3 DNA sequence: TGTGCCAGCAGCCTTCCCGGGGGTATGAACACCGGGGAGCTGTTTTTT.

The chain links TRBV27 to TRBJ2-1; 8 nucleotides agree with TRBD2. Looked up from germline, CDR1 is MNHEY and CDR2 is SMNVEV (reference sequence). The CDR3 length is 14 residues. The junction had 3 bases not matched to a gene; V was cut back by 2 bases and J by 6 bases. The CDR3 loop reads CASSLLAGPNEQFF. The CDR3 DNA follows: TGTGCCAGCAGTTTACTAGCGGGCCCCAATGAGCAGTTCTTC.

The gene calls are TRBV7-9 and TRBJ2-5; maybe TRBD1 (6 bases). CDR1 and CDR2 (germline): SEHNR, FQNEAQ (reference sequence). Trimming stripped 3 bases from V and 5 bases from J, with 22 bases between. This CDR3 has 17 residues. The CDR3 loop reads CASSFPPGTPIGETQYF. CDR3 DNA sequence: TGTGCCAGCAGCTTCCCTCCCGGGACACCCATTGGGGAGACCCAGTACTTC.

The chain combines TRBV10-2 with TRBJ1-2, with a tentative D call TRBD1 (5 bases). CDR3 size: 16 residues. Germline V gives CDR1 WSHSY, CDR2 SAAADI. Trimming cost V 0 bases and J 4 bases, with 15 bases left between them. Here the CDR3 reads CASSESTSDSLYGYTF. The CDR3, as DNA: TGCGCCAGCAGTGAGTCGACTAGCGACAGCCTCTATGGCTACACCTTC.

CDR3 DNA sequence: TGTGCCAGTACGAGTGGGCCCCACAATGAGCAGTTCTTC. Amino acid sequence: CASTSGPHNEQFF. The chain has TRBV19 and TRBJ2-1; no clear D gene. Germline V CDR1 and CDR2: LNHDA, SQIVND (reference sequence). The V gene lost 7 bases and the J gene lost 5 bases, with 12 bases spanning the gap. The CDR3 is made up of 13 amino acids.

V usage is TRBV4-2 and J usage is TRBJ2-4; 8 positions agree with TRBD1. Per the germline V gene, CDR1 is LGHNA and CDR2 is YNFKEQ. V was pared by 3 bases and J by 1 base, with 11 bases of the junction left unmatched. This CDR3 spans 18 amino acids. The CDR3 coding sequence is TGTGCCAGCAGCCACTTGAGGACAGGGAATGAGGCCAAAAACATTCAGTACTTC. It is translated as CASSHLRTGNEAKNIQYF.

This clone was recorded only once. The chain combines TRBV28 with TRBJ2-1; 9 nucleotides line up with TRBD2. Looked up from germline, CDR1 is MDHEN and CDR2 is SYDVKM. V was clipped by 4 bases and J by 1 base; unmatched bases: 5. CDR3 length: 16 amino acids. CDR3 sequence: CASSSQREASYNEQFF. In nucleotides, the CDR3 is TGTGCCAGCAGTTCGCAGCGGGAGGCGTCCTACAATGAGCAGTTCTTC.

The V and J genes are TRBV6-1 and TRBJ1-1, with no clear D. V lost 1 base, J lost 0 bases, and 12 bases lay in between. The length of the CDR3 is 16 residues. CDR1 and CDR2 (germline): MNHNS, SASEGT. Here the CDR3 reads CASSEDRPLMNTEAFF. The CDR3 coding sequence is TGTGCCAGCAGTGAAGATCGGCCTCTAATGAACACTGAAGCTTTCTTT.